This T cell receptor (beta chain) is from a study of T-cell reconstitution after alpha-beta-depleted transplantation in children. Preparing the TCRbeta library involved the use of unique molecular identifiers. MiXCR, run by TCRdb on the PCR reads, gives a single entry per CDR3 protein. The sample holds about 600,000 distinct CDR3 sequences; over 9.5% are singletons and the top ten take less than 4.5%. Trimming shortened V by 3 bases and J by 2 bases, and 11 bases separated the two germline ends. This CDR3 is built from 15 residues. Germline V CDR1 and CDR2: SEHNR, FQNEAQ (reference sequence). J is TRBJ2-1 and V is TRBV7-9; perhaps D is TRBD1 or TRBD2 (5 bases each). The receptor's source is a human donor who donated a stem cell graft to a child with acute myeloid leukemia. Source: PBMCs from the stem cell graft donor, taken from the stem cell graft. The CDR3 region has the DNA TGTGCCAGCAGCTTCCGGGACCAGCCCTACAATGAGCAGTTCTTC. It translates to CASSFRDQPYNEQFF.